This T cell receptor beta chain was observed in a study of blood T cell repertoires in COVID-19. Study as a whole: Sources were T cells, B-cell-depleted T cells, or PBMCs; the material itself was cDNA or gDNA.

Assay used: immunoSEQ multiplex PCR; TCRdb lists only in-frame clones, some missing. The sample yields under 150,000 clones, 75% to 80% seen once. CDR1 and CDR2 (germline): SGHAT, FQNNGV. The V gene end was trimmed by 0 bases and the J gene end by 7 bases; junction bases not matched to a gene: 8. The CDR3 runs to 16 residues. In this sample, this clone turned up many times. Assignment of participants to cohorts was predicated upon participant-reported clinical history. This receptor was obtained from a woman aged 45-65 years who had recovered from COVID-19. This sequence joins TRBV11-2 and TRBJ1-4, with 7 bases identical to TRBD1. Sequencing was carried out using PBMCs or T cells enriched from blood (not recorded which). The CDR3 reads CASSLDFRGSSEKLFF. In DNA form, the CDR3 reads TGTGCCAGCAGCTTAGATTTCAGGGGGAGCAGTGAAAAACTGTTTTTT. Supplemented by reference TRBV11-2 and TRBJ1-4, the full variable domain reads EAGVAQSPRYKIIEKRQSVAFWCNPISGHATLYWYQQILGQGPKLLIQFQNNGVVDDSQLPKDRFSAERLKGVDSTLKIQPAKLEDSAVYLCASSLDFRGSSEKLFFGSGTQLSVL.